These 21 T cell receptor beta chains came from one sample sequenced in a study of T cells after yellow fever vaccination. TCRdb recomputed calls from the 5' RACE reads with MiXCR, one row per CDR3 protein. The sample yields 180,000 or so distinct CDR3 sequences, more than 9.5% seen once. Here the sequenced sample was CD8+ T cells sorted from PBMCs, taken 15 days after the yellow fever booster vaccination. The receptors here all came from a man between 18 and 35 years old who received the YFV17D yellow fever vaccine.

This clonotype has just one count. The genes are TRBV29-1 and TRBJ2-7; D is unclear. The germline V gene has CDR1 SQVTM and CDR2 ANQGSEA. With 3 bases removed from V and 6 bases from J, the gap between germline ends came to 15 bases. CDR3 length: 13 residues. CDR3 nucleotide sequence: TGCAGCGTTGAGTCTGCCTCGAGTGGCGAGCAGTACTTC. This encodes CSVESASSGEQYF.

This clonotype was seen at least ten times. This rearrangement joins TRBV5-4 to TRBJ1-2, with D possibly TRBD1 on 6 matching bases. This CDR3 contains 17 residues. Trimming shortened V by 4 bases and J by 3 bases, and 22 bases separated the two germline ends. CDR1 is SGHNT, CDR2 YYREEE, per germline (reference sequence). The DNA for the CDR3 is TGTGCCAGCAGCCAAGAAACAACAGGGTATAAAGACTATGGCTACACCTTC. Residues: CASSQETTGYKDYGYTF.

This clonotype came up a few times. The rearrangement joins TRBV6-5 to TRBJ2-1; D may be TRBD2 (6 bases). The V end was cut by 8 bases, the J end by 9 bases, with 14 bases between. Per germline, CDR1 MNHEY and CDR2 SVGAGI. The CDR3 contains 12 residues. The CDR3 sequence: CASSPGSVEQFF. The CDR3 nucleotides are TGTGCCAGCTCCCCCGGGAGCGTTGAGCAGTTCTTC.

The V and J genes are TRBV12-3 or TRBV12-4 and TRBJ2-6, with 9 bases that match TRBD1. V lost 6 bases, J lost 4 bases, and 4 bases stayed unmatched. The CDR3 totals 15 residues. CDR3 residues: CASSDRGVGANVLTF. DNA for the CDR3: TGTGCCAGCAGCGACAGGGGGGTAGGGGCCAACGTCCTGACTTTC.

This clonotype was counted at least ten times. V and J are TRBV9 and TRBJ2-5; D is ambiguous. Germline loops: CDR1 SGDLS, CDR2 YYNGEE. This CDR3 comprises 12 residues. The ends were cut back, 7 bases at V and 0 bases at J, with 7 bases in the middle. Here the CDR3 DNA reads TGTGCCAGCGCCCGGAACCAAGAGACCCAGTACTTC. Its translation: CASARNQETQYF.

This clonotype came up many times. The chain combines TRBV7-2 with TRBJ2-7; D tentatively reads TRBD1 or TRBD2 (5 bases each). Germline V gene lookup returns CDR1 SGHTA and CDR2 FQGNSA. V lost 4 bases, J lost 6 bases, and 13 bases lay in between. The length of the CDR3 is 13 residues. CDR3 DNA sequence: TGTGCCAGCAGCTCATCCGTGGGGGTCGAGCAGTACGTC. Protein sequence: CASSSSVGVEQYV.

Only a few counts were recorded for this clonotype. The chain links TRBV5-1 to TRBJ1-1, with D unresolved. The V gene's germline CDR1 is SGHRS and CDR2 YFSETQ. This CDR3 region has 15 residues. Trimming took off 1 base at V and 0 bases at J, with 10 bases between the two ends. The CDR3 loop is CASSLTGSLNTEAFF. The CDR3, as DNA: TGCGCCAGCAGCTTGACGGGCAGTTTGAACACTGAAGCTTTCTTT. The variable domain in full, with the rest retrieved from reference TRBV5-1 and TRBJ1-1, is KAGVTQTPRYLIKTRGQQVTLSCSPISGHRSVSWYQQTPGQGLQFLFEYFSETQRNKGNFPGRFSGRQFSNSRSEMNVSTLELGDSALYLCASSLTGSLNTEAFFGQGTRLTVV.

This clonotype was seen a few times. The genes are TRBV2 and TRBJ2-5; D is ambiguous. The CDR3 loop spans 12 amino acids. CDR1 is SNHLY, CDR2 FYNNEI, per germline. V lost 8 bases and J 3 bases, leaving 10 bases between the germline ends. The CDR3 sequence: CASVGFKETQYF. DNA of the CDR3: TGTGCCAGCGTGGGCTTCAAAGAGACCCAGTACTTC.

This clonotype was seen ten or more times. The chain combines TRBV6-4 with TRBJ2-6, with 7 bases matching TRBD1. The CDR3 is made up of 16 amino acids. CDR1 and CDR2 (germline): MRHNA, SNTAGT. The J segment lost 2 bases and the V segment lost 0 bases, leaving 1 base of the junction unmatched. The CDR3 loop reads CASSDSGGAGANVLTF. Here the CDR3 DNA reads TGTGCCAGCAGTGACTCAGGGGGCGCTGGGGCCAACGTCCTGACTTTC.

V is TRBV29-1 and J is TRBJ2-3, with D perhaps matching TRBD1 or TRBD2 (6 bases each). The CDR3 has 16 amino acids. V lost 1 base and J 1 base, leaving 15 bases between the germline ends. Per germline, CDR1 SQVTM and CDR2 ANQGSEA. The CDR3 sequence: CSVEAGAGTRTDTQYF. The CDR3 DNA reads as TGCAGCGTTGAAGCGGGGGCAGGAACCCGCACAGATACGCAGTATTTT.

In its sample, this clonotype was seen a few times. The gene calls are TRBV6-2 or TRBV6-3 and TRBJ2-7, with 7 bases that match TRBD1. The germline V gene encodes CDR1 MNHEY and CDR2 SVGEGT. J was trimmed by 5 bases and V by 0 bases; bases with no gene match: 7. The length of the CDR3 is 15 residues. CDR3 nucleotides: TGTGCCAGCAGTTACTCCGTGCGAGGGGGCAACGAGCAGTACGTC. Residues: CASSYSVRGGNEQYV.

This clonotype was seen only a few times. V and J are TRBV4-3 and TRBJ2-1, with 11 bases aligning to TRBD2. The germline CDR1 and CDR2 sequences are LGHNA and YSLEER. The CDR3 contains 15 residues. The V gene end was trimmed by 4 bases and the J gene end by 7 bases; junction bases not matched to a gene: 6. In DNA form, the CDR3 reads TGCGCCAGCAGCCCTCTAGCGGGGGGATCTAATGAGCAGTTCTTC. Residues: CASSPLAGGSNEQFF.

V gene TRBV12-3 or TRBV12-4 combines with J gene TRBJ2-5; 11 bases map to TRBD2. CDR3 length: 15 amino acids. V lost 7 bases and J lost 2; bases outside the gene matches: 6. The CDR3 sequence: CASTTSGGWQETQYF. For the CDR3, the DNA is TGTGCCAGCACCACTAGCGGGGGTTGGCAAGAGACCCAGTACTTC.

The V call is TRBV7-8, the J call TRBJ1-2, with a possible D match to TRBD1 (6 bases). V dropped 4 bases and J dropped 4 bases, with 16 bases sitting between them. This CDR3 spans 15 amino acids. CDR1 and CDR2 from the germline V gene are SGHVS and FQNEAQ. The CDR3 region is CASSSPGADGYGYTF. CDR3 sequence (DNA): TGTGCCAGCAGCTCCCCGGGGGCTGACGGCTATGGCTACACCTTC.

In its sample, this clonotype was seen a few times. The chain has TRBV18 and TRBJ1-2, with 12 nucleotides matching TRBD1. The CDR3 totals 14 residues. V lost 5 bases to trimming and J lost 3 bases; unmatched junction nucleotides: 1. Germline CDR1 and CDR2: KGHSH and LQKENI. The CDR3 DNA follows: TGTGCCAGCTCAGGGACAGGGGGCGACTATGGCTACACCTTC. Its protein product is CASSGTGGDYGYTF.

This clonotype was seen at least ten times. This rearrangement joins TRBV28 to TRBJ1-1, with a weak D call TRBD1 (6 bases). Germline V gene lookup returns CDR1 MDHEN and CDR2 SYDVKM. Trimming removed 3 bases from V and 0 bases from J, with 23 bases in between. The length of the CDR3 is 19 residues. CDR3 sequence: CASSFFMRPRTAMNTEAFF. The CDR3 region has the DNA TGTGCCAGCAGTTTCTTCATGCGGCCCCGGACAGCGATGAACACTGAAGCTTTCTTT.

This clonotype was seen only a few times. The CDR3 is CSVEGQDYGYTF. The CDR3 nucleotides are TGCAGCGTTGAGGGTCAGGACTATGGCTACACCTTC. The J gene is TRBJ1-2, the V gene TRBV29-1; D is unclear. CDR3 size: 12 residues. Germline-derived CDR1 and CDR2 are SQVTM and ANQGSEA. The V end lost 3 bases, the J end lost 3 bases, and 8 bases lay between the germline ends.

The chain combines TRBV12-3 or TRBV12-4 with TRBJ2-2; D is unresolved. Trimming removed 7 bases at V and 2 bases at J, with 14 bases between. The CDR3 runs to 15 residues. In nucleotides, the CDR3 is TGTGCCAGCACCCAAAAGGGATATAACACCGGGGAGCTGTTTTTT. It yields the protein CASTQKGYNTGELFF.

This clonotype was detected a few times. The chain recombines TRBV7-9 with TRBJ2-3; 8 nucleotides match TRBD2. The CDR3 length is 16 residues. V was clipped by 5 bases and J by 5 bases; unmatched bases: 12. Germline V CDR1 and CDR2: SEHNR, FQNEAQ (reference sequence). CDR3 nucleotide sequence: TGTGCCAGCAGCGGCCCTGACGGGGGGGCTAGAGATACGCAGTATTTT. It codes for CASSGPDGGARDTQYF.

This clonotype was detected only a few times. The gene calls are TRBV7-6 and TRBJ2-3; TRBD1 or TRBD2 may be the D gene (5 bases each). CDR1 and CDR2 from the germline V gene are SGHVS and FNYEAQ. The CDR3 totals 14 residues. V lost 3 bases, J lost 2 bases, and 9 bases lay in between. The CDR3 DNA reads TGTGCCAGCAGCTTGGGGCGGGCCACAGATACGCAGTATTTT. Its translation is CASSLGRATDTQYF.

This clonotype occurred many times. CDR3 DNA sequence: TGCGCCAGCAGCCCGGACGGGGCCCCCAATCAGCCCCAGCATTTT. Protein: CASSPDGAPNQPQHF. This rearrangement joins TRBV5-1 to TRBJ1-5, with D tentatively TRBD1 (5 bases). With 4 bases removed from V and 3 bases from J, the gap between germline ends came to 14 bases. Germline loops: CDR1 SGHRS, CDR2 YFSETQ. The CDR3 length is 15 residues. The entire variable domain, with the rest obtained from reference TRBV5-1 and TRBJ1-5, is as follows: KAGVTQTPRYLIKTRGQQVTLSCSPISGHRSVSWYQQTPGQGLQFLFEYFSETQRNKGNFPGRFSGRQFSNSRSEMNVSTLELGDSALYLCASSPDGAPNQPQHFGDGTRLSIL.